This T cell receptor (beta chain) was recorded in a study of T-cell memory formation after mild COVID-19. This clonotype was seen more than once but under ten times. TCRdb re-derived calls from the 5' RACE reads in MiXCR, one entry per CDR3 protein. The profile shows some 250,000 distinct CDR3 sequences, around 17% of them singletons. Source material: PBMCs or a T cell subset sorted from them (not recorded which). This sequence was found in a man younger than 30 who had mild COVID-19 (a few samples of this study predate the infection). Cell type and time point are not known.

For the CDR3, the DNA is TGTGCCAGCAGTTTATGGGGGTCCGGGGAGCTGTTTTTT. Translating gives CASSLWGSGELFF. The chain has TRBV27 and TRBJ2-2; possibly TRBD1 or TRBD2 for D (5 bases each). V lost 1 base, J lost 6 bases, and 6 bases lay in between. This CDR3 region has 13 residues. The germline V gene has CDR1 MNHEY and CDR2 SMNVEV (reference sequence).